This T cell receptor beta chain was recorded in a study of T cell responses to AZD1222 COVID-19 vaccine. This table comes from immunoSEQ multiplex PCR, and its TCRdb copy is limited to in-frame clones, with some not included. The repertoire holds 140,000 or so clones, with 88% as singletons. The clonotype was recovered from an adult in good health. The material was peripheral blood, obtained on day 0 of AZD1222 vaccination.

The CDR3 nucleotides read TGTGCCAGCAGCTTATTAGTACTTCCCAAGCCTTTGAACTATGGCTACACCTTC. Encoded protein: CASSLLVLPKPLNYGYTF. The V and J genes are TRBV7-9 and TRBJ1-2; D is unclear. CDR1 and CDR2 (germline): SEHNR, FQNEAQ (reference sequence). V was trimmed by 2 bases and J by 2 bases, leaving 21 bases between them. This CDR3 has 18 residues.